The source of this TCR beta chain is a study of T cell repertoires in aging, cancer and after chemotherapy (dated by TCRdb to the late 2010s). In the study overall: The donors fell into six age groups ranging from 30 or younger to 70 or older, and each group had at least three individuals. In the solid tumor group, paired pre- and post-chemotherapy samples were obtained from brain tumor (glioblastoma) patients receiving temozolomide-based therapy. Roughly 10 million TCR reads were contained in the full dataset. The study profiled peripheral blood TCR beta repertoires from healthy donors and cancer patients to examine immunoaging and T cell reconstitution after chemotherapy. Alongside some 96 healthy donors serving as a reference group, the cohort included over 200 cancer patients, of whom more than 90 had hematological cancers and 124 had solid cancers.

Results the study describes overall, beyond this receptor: Compared with age-matched healthy donors, untreated patients with hematological or solid cancers had significantly lower TCR diversity and higher clonality in blood. In healthy donors, the drop in TCR diversity with age came mainly from a loss of richness, whereas in cancer patients a loss of evenness also played a part. The authors noted that the repertoire data do not allow conclusions about immunological memory after chemotherapy. In both cancer cohorts, median generation probability rose over the chemotherapy interval, which suggests that the repertoire was reconstituted through rebound thymic output.

Instead of sorted cells or RNA, genomic DNA extracted from peripheral blood served as the source for amplifying TCR beta rearrangements. Using a mixed TRB-A/B primer pool, multiplex touch-down PCR amplified rearranged TRB sequences covering the V, D and J segments. Illumina adapters and sample indices were attached to the amplicons through two consecutive PCR reactions run with Phusion HS II polymerase. The amplicons were purified from gel with the NucleoSpin Gel and PCR Clean-up kit and then assessed with Qubit and an Agilent 2100 Bioanalyzer. Sequencing of the libraries was done on an Illumina MiSeq with paired-end, single-indexed 600-cycle runs. Processing in the source paper ran as follows. MiXCR versions 2.12 and 3.0.5 were used to process the TRB sequences. A clone was defined as each unique CDR3 nucleotide sequence, and only productive sequences supported by at least two reads were kept. Shannon diversity, evenness, clonality (one minus evenness), and alpha-parameterized diversity profiles from alpha 0 to 5 were included as repertoire metrics. Generation probabilities of clones in paired pre- and post-chemotherapy samples were computed with the IGoR algorithm. The public reads were reprocessed in TCRdb via fastp at Q25 and MiXCR, keeping in-frame beta chains. Rows with one shared CDR3 protein collapse into an entry with the most common genes and DNA. The V and J calls and clone size are TCRdb's, not the authors'. The sample yields just over 1,500 distinct CDR3 sequences; just over 20% were counted once. Jointly, the top ten make up 40% to 55% of the sample.

This clonotype was seen only once. This clone's antigen is unknown. No base quality values were provided; no much bigger clone lies one nucleotide off. Resting on one read, the evidence is weak. Reading from cysteine to phenylalanine, the CDR3 counts 12 amino acids. Solely the CDR3 DNA is kept, with 36 bases framed from the first base. V lost 5 bases and J lost 0 bases; the stretch between them is 4 bases long. CDR1 and CDR2 are drawn from the germline V gene: SGHTA, FQGNSA. This TCR came from a human donor with a solid tumor. The V gene is TRBV7-2 and the J gene is TRBJ1-1, with the D gene uncertain. The specimen sequenced was blood. The CDR3 region reads CASSPVNTEAFF. The DNA is TGTGCCAGCAGCCCAGTGAACACTGAAGCTTTCTTT.